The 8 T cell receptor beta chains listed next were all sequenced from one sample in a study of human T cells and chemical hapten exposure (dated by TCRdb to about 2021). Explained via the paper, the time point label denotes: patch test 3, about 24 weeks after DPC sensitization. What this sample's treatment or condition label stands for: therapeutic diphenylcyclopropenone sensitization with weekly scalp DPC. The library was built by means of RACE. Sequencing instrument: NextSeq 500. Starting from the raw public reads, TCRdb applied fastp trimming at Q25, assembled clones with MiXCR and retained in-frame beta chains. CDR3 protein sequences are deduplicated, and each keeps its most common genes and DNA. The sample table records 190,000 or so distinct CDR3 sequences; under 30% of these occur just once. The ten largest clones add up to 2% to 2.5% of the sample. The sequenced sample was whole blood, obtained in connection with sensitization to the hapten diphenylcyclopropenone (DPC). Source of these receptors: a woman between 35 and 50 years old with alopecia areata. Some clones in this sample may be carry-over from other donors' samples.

The CDR3 bases are TGCAGCGTTGGGGTGACTGCGGACTACCGACAAGAGACCCAGTACTTC. Translated, it gives CSVGVTADYRQETQYF. V and J are TRBV29-1 and TRBJ2-5; D might be TRBD2 (6 bases). This CDR3 contains 16 residues. Germline loops: CDR1 SQVTM, CDR2 ANQGSEA. Trimming left V 4 bases short and J 2 bases short, with 20 bases between.

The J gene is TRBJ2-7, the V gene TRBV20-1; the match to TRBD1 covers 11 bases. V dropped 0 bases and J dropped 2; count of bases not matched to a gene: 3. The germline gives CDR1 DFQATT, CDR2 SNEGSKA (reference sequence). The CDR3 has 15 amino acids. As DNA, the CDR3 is TGCAGTGCTAGAGATCAGGACAGGGGGCCCTACGAGCAGTACTTC. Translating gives CSARDQDRGPYEQYF.

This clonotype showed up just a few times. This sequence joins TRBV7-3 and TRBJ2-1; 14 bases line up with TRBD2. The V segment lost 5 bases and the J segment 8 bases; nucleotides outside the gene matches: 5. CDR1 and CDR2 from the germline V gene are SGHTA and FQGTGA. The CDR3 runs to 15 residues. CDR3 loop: CASSQRLAGGDEQFF. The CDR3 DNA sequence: TGTGCCAGCAGCCAGAGACTAGCGGGAGGGGATGAGCAGTTCTTC.

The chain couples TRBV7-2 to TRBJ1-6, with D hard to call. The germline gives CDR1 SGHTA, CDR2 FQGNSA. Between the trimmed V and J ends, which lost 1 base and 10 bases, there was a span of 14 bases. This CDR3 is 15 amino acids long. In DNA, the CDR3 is TGTGCCAGCAGCTTAGTTGCGGGAGTGGGATCACCCCTCCACTTT. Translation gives CASSLVAGVGSPLHF.

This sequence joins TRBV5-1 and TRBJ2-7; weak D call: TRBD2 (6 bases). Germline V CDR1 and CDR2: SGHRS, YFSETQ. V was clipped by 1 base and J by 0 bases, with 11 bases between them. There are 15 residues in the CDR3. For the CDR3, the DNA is TGCGCCAGCAGCTTGAGGCGGGGATCCTCCTACGAGCAGTACTTC. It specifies CASSLRRGSSYEQYF.

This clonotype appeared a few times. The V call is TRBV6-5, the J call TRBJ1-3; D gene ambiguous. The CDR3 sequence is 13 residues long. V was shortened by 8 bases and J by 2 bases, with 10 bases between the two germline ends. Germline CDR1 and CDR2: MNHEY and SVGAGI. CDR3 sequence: CASRRGTGNTIYF. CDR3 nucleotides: TGTGCCAGCCGGCGGGGAACTGGAAACACCATATATTTT.

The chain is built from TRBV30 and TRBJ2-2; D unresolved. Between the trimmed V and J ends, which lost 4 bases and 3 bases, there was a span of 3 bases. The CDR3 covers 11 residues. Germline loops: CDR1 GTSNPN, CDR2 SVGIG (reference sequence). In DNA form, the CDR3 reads TGTGCCTGGACGGACACCGGGGAGCTGTTTTTT. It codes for CAWTDTGELFF.

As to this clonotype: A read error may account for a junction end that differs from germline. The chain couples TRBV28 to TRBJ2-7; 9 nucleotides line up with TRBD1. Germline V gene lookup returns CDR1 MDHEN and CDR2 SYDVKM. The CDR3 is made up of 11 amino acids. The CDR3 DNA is TGTGCCAGCAGCGGGACAGGGACCACTACCTTC. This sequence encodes CASSGTGTTTF.